These T cell receptor beta chains were read from a single sample in a study of Ad26.COV2.S vaccination and SARS-CoV-2 variants. Assay: immunoSEQ multiplex PCR; the TCRdb copy retains only in-frame clones and omits some. This table has under 150,000 clones, roughly 85% appearing once. The sequencing used peripheral blood, collected after recovery from COVID-19. The source is a human donor who had recovered from COVID-19. The CDR3 runs from the conserved cysteine through the conserved F or W. The order of the fields is CDR3 protein, CDR3 DNA, CDR3 length, D gene, V gene, clone size, J gene. D genes are given only for firm matches. Clone size appears in some rows only: once, few, many, or a class for an expanded clone.

CASSSRQGSGNTIYF	TGTGCCAGCAGCTCTCGACAGGGGTCTGGAAACACCATATATTTT	15	TRBD1	TRBV7-2	-	TRBJ1-3
CASSMRGENTEAFF	TGTGCCAGTAGCATGCGGGGGGAGAACACTGAAGCTTTCTTT	14	-	TRBV19	-	TRBJ1-1
CASSYGTGSNEKLFF	TGTGCCAGCAGTTACGGGACAGGAAGTAATGAAAAACTGTTTTTT	15	TRBD1	TRBV6-5	-	TRBJ1-4
CASSRTGNTEAFF	TGTGCCAGCAGTCGGACGGGGAACACTGAAGCTTTCTTT	13	-	TRBV7-8	-	TRBJ1-1
CASKGYGYTF	TGTGCCAGCAAGGGCTATGGCTACACCTTC	10	-	TRBV28	-	TRBJ1-2
CASSFSGGTNTGELFF	TGTGCCAGCAGCTTTAGCGGGGGGACGAACACCGGGGAGCTGTTTTTT	16	TRBD2	TRBV7-6	-	TRBJ2-2
CASSAFGTNTEAFF	TGCGCCAGCAGCGCCTTTGGGACGAACACTGAAGCTTTCTTT	14	-	TRBV5-1	-	TRBJ1-1
CASSLRGSDEQYF	TGTGCCAGCAGCTTGAGGGGTTCCGACGAGCAGTACTTC	13	-	TRBV5-8	-	TRBJ2-7
CASTTQGVREKLFF	TGTGCCAGCACTACACAGGGCGTAAGGGAAAAACTGTTTTTT	14	-	TRBV28	once	TRBJ1-4
CASSPGAPTETQYF	TGTGCCAGCAGCCCCGGGGCCCCCACAGAGACCCAGTACTTC	14	-	TRBV7-2	-	TRBJ2-5
CASRLTGSQETQYF	TGTGCCAGTAGGCTGACAGGGAGCCAAGAGACCCAGTACTTC	14	TRBD1	TRBV19	-	TRBJ2-5
CASSVDGYEETQYF	TGTGCCAGCAGCGTAGACGGGTACGAAGAGACCCAGTACTTC	14	-	TRBV9	-	TRBJ2-5
CASRLGAENTEAFF	TGTGCCAGTCGACTAGGGGCCGAGAACACTGAAGCTTTCTTT	14	-	TRBV28	-	TRBJ1-1
CASSPRDREETQYF	TGTGCCAGTAGTCCCAGGGACAGGGAAGAGACCCAGTACTTC	14	TRBD1	TRBV19	-	TRBJ2-5
CASSEAVRASGYTF	TGTGCCAGCAGTGAAGCTGTCAGGGCTAGTGGCTACACCTTC	14	-	TRBV6-1	-	TRBJ1-2
CASSPMGLSKQFF	TGTGCCAGCAGCCCGATGGGCTTGTCGAAGCAGTTCTTC	13	-	TRBV5-6	-	TRBJ2-1
CASSDSYEQYF	TGTGCCAGTTCGGACAGCTACGAGCAGTACTTC	11	-	TRBV2	-	TRBJ2-7
CASSQLGTRNTGELFF	TGTGCCAGCAGCCAACTCGGGACTAGAAACACCGGGGAGCTGTTTTTT	16	TRBD2	TRBV3-1/TRBV3-2	-	TRBJ2-2
CATSRDMEQFF	TGTGCCACCAGCAGAGATATGGAGCAGTTCTTC	11	-	TRBV15	once	TRBJ2-1
CASSEGRHGGNTIYF	TGTGCCAGCAGCGAAGGGAGGCATGGCGGAAACACCATATATTTT	15	-	TRBV9	-	TRBJ1-3
CASSPGQADNSPLHF	TGTGCCAGCAGCCCCGGACAGGCCGATAATTCACCCCTCCACTTT	15	TRBD1	TRBV3-1/TRBV3-2	-	TRBJ1-6
CASSLRDGNYNEQFF	TGCGCCAGCAGCTTGAGGGACGGCAACTACAATGAGCAGTTCTTC	15	-	TRBV5-1	-	TRBJ2-1
CASSIFGAGNTEAFF	TGTGCCAGTAGTATCTTCGGGGCCGGGAACACTGAAGCTTTCTTT	15	-	TRBV19	-	TRBJ1-1